This is a list of T cell receptor beta chains from one sample in a study of blood T cells in healthy people across ages. TCRdb itself ran the 5' RACE reads through MiXCR, one entry per CDR3 protein. The table includes under 2,000,000 distinct CDR3 sequences, 40% to 55% detected once. Material for sequencing was blood. Receptors originate from a middle-aged woman in good health. Both conserved end residues are part of each CDR3. Each record gives: V gene, J gene, D gene, CDR3 length, clone size, CDR3 DNA, CDR3 protein. A D gene is named only where the DNA matches it firmly. Expanded clones are given a class, and other clones once, few, many or no size at all.

TRBV2,TRBJ2-5,.,14,few,TGTGCCAGCAGTAGACAGGCCGTATGGGAGACCCAGTACTTC,CASSRQAVWETQYF
TRBV7-2,TRBJ2-5,TRBD2,19,.,TGTGCCAGCAGCTTAGCGCAGGCTAGCGGGGGCAGTTACCAAGAGACCCAGTACTTC,CASSLAQASGGSYQETQYF
TRBV7-9,TRBJ2-5,TRBD2,16,few,TGTGCCAGCAGCTCACCCCCTACTAGCGAGGGAGAGACCCAGTACTTC,CASSSPPTSEGETQYF
TRBV28,TRBJ2-5,.,13,.,TGTGCCAGCAGCACCTCGGGCCTCAATGAGCAGTACTTC,CASSTSGLNEQYF
TRBV7-2,TRBJ2-7,.,15,.,TGTGCCAGCAGCTTAGCTGCCGGCAGGGTCTACGAGCAGTACTTC,CASSLAAGRVYEQYF
TRBV4-3,TRBJ1-4,.,16,.,TGCGCCAGCAGCCAAGCCCTTTGGGACTCTAATGAAAAACTGTTTTTT,CASSQALWDSNEKLFF
TRBV18,TRBJ2-3,.,14,.,TGTGCCAGCTCACCGCGAGGGGTTACAGATACGCAGTATTTT,CASSPRGVTDTQYF
TRBV20-1,TRBJ1-2,TRBD1,15,.,TGCAGTGCTAACAGCAGGACAGGGGGGCACTATGGCTACACCTTC,CSANSRTGGHYGYTF
TRBV27,TRBJ2-5,TRBD1,14,.,TGTGCCAGCAGTGATAAGGGGGCAGGGGAGACCCAGTACTTC,CASSDKGAGETQYF
TRBV6-6,TRBJ1-2,TRBD1,16,.,TGTGCCAGCAGTTACGGGACAGGGGCCGTTGTCTATGGCTACACCTTC,CASSYGTGAVVYGYTF
TRBV12-3/TRBV12-4,TRBJ2-3,.,14,few,TGTGCCAGCCGCCGGGACTCGACTCGTGATACGCAGTATTTT,CASRRDSTRDTQYF
TRBV9,TRBJ2-5,.,15,.,TGTGCCAGTAGCGTAGGTTTCGAAAAGGGGAAGACCCAGTACTTC,CASSVGFEKGKTQYF
TRBV28,TRBJ1-6,TRBD1,16,.,TGTGCCAGCAGTCCGACAGGGGTGACCTATAATTCACCCCTCCACTTT,CASSPTGVTYNSPLHF
TRBV11-2,TRBJ2-4,.,16,.,TGTGCCAGCAGCCACACCGGGACCCCTCCTCCCAACATTCAGTACTTC,CASSHTGTPPPNIQYF
TRBV28,TRBJ2-5,TRBD2,15,once,TGTGCCAGCAGTCAACCCGGGACTATGGGAGAGACCCAGTACTTC,CASSQPGTMGETQYF
TRBV7-3,TRBJ2-3,.,18,.,TGTGCCAGCAGCTTTCTCTTCCTGACCGGGGATTCCACAGATACGCAGTATTTT,CASSFLFLTGDSTDTQYF
TRBV29-1,TRBJ1-1,.,12,.,TGCAGCGTTGATTTGGGTTCTTCTGAAGCTTTCTTT,CSVDLGSSEAFF
TRBV7-2,TRBJ2-1,.,13,.,TGTGCCAGCAGTCGAAAACAGGGTTATGAGCAGTTCTTC,CASSRKQGYEQFF
TRBV6-1,TRBJ2-4,TRBD1,16,.,TGTGCCAGCAGAATACAGGGGGAGAGGACCAAAAACATTCAGTACTTC,CASRIQGERTKNIQYF
TRBV11-2,TRBJ2-1,.,14,.,TGTGCCAGCAGCTACCTTATTCAGGGGTCTGAGCAGTTCTTC,CASSYLIQGSEQFF
TRBV6-6,TRBJ2-3,TRBD2,12,few,TGTGCCAGCAGAGAGCGGGAAGATACGCAGTATTTT,CASREREDTQYF
TRBV6-6,TRBJ2-1,.,13,.,TGTGCCAGCAGCTACTTGGGGAACAATGAGCAGTTCTTC,CASSYLGNNEQFF
TRBV18,TRBJ2-4,TRBD1,11,.,TGTGCCAGCTCAATGGGACAGGAGCAGTACTTC,CASSMGQEQYF
TRBV10-3,TRBJ2-1,TRBD2,14,once,TGTGCCATCAGTAGACCAGCGGGGGACAATGAGCAGTTCTTC,CAISRPAGDNEQFF
TRBV29-1,TRBJ1-2,.,10,few,TGCAGCGTTGAACGTGGAGGCTACACCTTC,CSVERGGYTF
TRBV19,TRBJ2-1,TRBD1,15,once,TGTGCCAGTAGTCTAGCAAGGACAGGGGGTCAGGAGCAGTTCTTC,CASSLARTGGQEQFF
TRBV7-2,TRBJ2-3,TRBD2,14,.,TGTGCCAGCAGCTACGGACTAGGCTCAGATACGCAGTATTTT,CASSYGLGSDTQYF
TRBV6-1,TRBJ2-1,TRBD1,15,few,TGTGCCAGCAGTGAATTCAGGGGGCTGGGGAATGAGCAGTTCTTC,CASSEFRGLGNEQFF
TRBV14,TRBJ2-1,.,13,.,TGTGCCAGCAGCCAAAACAGGAACAATGAGCAGTTCTTC,CASSQNRNNEQFF
TRBV28,TRBJ2-7,.,14,.,TGTGCCAGCAGCCAAAGGGGGTCCTACAATGAGCAGTACTTC,CASSQRGSYNEQYF
TRBV7-9,TRBJ1-6,.,13,few,TGTGCCGCCACCGGGACAAGTAATTCACCCCTCCACTTT,CAATGTSNSPLHF
TRBV11-2,TRBJ2-7,.,14,once,TGTGCCAGCAGCTTAGTACACTTGGGCTACGAGCAGTACTTC,CASSLVHLGYEQYF
TRBV7-2,TRBJ1-2,TRBD1,14,.,TGTGCCAGCAGAAGTAACAGGGGTGAGAGTGGCTACACCTTC,CASRSNRGESGYTF
TRBV5-8,TRBJ2-3,TRBD1,16,.,TGTGCCAGCAGTTCCGGGACAGGGGATTTCGCAGATACGCAGTATTTT,CASSSGTGDFADTQYF
TRBV29-1,TRBJ2-7,.,15,.,TGCAGCGTTGAAGGAGGGGCAGGGGCGTTTTACGAGCAGTACTTC,CSVEGGAGAFYEQYF
TRBV4-1,TRBJ2-7,.,14,.,TGCGCCAGCAGCCAAGAAAAGAGCTCCTACGAGCAGTACTTC,CASSQEKSSYEQYF
TRBV11-2,TRBJ2-4,TRBD2,18,.,TGTGCCAGCAGCCAATGGACTAGCGGGGGGACGTACTACAATGAGCAGTACTTC,CASSQWTSGGTYYNEQYF
TRBV20-1,TRBJ2-3,TRBD2,16,few,TGCAGTGCGAAGGGACTAGCGGGGGGAGTGGCAGATACGCAGTATTTT,CSAKGLAGGVADTQYF
TRBV6-5,TRBJ2-3,TRBD2,15,.,TGTGCCAGCAGTTGGGGACTAGCGGGGCAAGATACGCAGTATTTT,CASSWGLAGQDTQYF
TRBV7-7,TRBJ2-1,.,16,.,TGTGCTAGCAGCCCCTCGAGGACCGGGGCCGGTGGTGAGCAGTTCTTC,CASSPSRTGAGGEQFF
TRBV6-6,TRBJ2-1,.,15,.,TGTGCCAGCAGTTCCCGGACAGCAGAAGGGAATGAGCAGTTCTTC,CASSSRTAEGNEQFF
TRBV6-5,TRBJ2-7,TRBD1,14,.,TGTGCCAGCAGCTACGGGACAGGGAAAGGCGAGCAGTACTTC,CASSYGTGKGEQYF
TRBV29-1,TRBJ2-7,TRBD1,12,many,TGCAGCGTTACCAGGGGGTCCTACGAGCAGTACTTC,CSVTRGSYEQYF
TRBV27,TRBJ2-7,TRBD1,14,.,TGTGCCAGCAGTGGGGACAGGGCACCTTACGAGCAGTACTTC,CASSGDRAPYEQYF
TRBV28,TRBJ1-5,TRBD1,16,few,TGTGCCACACTTAGACAGGGTGGTACCTCCAATCAGCCCCAGCATTTT,CATLRQGGTSNQPQHF
TRBV28,TRBJ1-1,TRBD1,16,.,TGTGCCAGCAACGACAGGGGATTAACAGGGGGAACTGAAGCTTTCTTT,CASNDRGLTGGTEAFF
TRBV28,TRBJ2-5,.,15,.,TGTGCCAGCAGTTTATTCCAGGATCTCCAAGAGACCCAGTACTTC,CASSLFQDLQETQYF
TRBV4-3,TRBJ2-3,TRBD2,19,.,TGCGCCAGCAGCCAAGCCCGGACTAGCGGGGGGAGTAGCACAGATACGCAGTATTTT,CASSQARTSGGSSTDTQYF
TRBV6-6,TRBJ2-1,TRBD2,16,few,TGTGCCAGCAGTCACTCGGTAGCGGGGATATACAATGAGCAGTTCTTC,CASSHSVAGIYNEQFF
TRBV15,TRBJ2-3,.,16,.,TGTGCCACCAGCAGAGATCAGCTACAGGGCCCAGATACGCAGTATTTT,CATSRDQLQGPDTQYF
TRBV20-1,TRBJ2-5,TRBD1,13,few,TGCAGTGCTTACGACAGGGGACAGGGGACCCAGTACTTC,CSAYDRGQGTQYF
TRBV5-1,TRBJ2-7,.,13,many,TGTGCCAGCAGTTTAGCCCAGACCTACGAGCAGTACTTC,CASSLAQTYEQYF
TRBV6-2/TRBV6-3,TRBJ2-5,.,15,.,TGTGCCAGCAGTTACTCTGGACCCGCGGGGGAGACCCAGTACTTC,CASSYSGPAGETQYF
TRBV9,TRBJ1-4,.,15,.,TGTGCCAGCAGCGTAGGCCGGGCAACTAATGAAAAACTGTTTTTT,CASSVGRATNEKLFF
TRBV12-3/TRBV12-4,TRBJ2-3,.,12,.,TGTGCCAGCAGTCGACAGAGAGATACGCAGTATTTT,CASSRQRDTQYF